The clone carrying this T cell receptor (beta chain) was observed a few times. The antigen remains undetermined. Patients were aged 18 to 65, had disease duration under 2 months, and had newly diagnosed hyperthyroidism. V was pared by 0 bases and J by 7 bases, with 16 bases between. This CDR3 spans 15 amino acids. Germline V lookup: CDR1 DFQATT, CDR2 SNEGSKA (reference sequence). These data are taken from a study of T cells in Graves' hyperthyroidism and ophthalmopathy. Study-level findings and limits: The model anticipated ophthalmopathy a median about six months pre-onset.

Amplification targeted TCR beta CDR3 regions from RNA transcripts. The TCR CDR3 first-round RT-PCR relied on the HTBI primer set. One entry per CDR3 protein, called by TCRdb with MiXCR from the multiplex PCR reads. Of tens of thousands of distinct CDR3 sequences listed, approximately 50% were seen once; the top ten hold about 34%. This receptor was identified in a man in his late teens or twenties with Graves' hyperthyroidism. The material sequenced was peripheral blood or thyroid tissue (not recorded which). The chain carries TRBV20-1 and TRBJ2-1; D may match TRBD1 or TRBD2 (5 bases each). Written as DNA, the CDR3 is TGCAGTGCTAGAGAGCCCCTTAGTGGGGGAAATGAGCAGTTCTTC. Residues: CSAREPLSGGNEQFF.